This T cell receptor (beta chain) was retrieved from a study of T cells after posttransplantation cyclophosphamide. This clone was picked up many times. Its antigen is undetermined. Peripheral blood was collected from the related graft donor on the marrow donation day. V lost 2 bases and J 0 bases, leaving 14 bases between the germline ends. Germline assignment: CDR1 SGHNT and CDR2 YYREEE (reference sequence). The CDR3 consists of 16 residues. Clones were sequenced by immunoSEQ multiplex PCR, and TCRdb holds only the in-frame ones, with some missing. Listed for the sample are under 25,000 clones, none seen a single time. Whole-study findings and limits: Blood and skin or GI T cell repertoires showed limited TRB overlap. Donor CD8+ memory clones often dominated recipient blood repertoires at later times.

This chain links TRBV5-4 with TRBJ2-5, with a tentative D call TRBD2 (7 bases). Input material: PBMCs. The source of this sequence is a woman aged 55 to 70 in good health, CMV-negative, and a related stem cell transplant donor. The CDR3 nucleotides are TGTGCCAGCAGCTTTGGGGGGGCCCTGTACCAAGAGACCCAGTACTTC. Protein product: CASSFGGALYQETQYF.